This T cell receptor (beta chain) was obtained from a study of T cell repertoires in cytomegalovirus infection (dated by TCRdb to between 2019 and 2020). Concerning the study at large: The peptide stimulations were aimed at well-studied HLA-B-restricted epitopes as well as recently identified HLA-C-restricted CMV epitopes, whose presentation resists viral immunomodulation. Donor HLA type was relevant to the analysis, because carriage of CMV infection together with the matching HLA type was indicated by public TCR beta signatures.

Reads for this sample came from an Illumina HiSeq 1500. TCRdb reran the public reads through fastp at Q25 and MiXCR, keeping productive beta chains. Rows are unified per CDR3 protein, each entry keeping the most common DNA and genes. The sample table records over 100,000 distinct CDR3 sequences; around 29% of these occur just once. The ten most abundant clones make up roughly 77% of the sample. The sample's treatment or condition label is to be understood as: in vitro stimulation with specific CMV peptide epitopes to enrich CMV-specific T cells. What the research found in general, with its limitations: The ex vivo response was dominated by HLA-C-restricted CMV-specific TCR beta clonotypes, which also provided the single most frequent clonotype in two of eight donors. Cumulative frequency of public TCR beta family members discriminated carriers of CMV infection plus the relevant HLA type in this cohort and an independent roughly 330-donor cohort.

Measured from the cysteine to the phenylalanine, the CDR3 is 15 residues long. Only CDR3 DNA remains: 45 bases, in frame from the first base. According to the germline V gene, CDR1 reads SGHTA and CDR2 reads FQGNSA. This clonotype was seen only once. This receptor's antigen is unknown. A read error is possible here, since a much larger clone lies one base away. Specimen: CD8+ T cells from cultured PBMCs, collected from culture after CMV antigen stimulation. This clonotype originated in a human donor in good health (CMV status not recorded). Some clones in this sample may be carry-over from other donors' samples. The chain uses TRBV7-2 and TRBJ2-2; TRBD2 could be the D gene, as 6 bases match. The DNA reads TGTGCCAGCAGCTTAGCGGGTGGTAACACCGGGGGGCTGTTTTTT. This sequence encodes CASSLAGGNTGGLFF.